The rows below give T cell receptor beta chains drawn from one sample of a study of T-cell reconstitution after alpha-beta-depleted transplantation in children. TCRdb re-called the PCR reads through MiXCR, storing one row per CDR3 protein. The table includes approximately 980,000 distinct CDR3 sequences, around 30% detected once. The sequencing used PBMCs, mostly from graft donor cells, collected 360 days after TCRalphabeta/CD19-depleted stem cell transplant. These TCRs come from a boy younger than two who had a stem cell transplant for SCID, so the T cells may come from the graft donor. Both conserved end residues are part of each CDR3. Each record gives: J gene, V gene, D gene, clone size, CDR3 protein, CDR3 DNA. D genes are given only for firm matches. Clone size is not always given. Where it is, it says once, few, many or a class for expanded clones.

J: TRBJ2-2
V: TRBV10-3
D: TRBD1
size: few
CDR3: CAISPGTGGGTGELFF
DNA: TGTGCCATCAGTCCAGGGACAGGGGGCGGGACCGGGGAGCTGTTTTTT

J: TRBJ2-5
V: TRBV2
D: -
size: few
CDR3: CASSGTVRETQYF
DNA: TGTGCCAGCAGTGGGACAGTACGTGAGACCCAGTACTTC

J: TRBJ2-3
V: TRBV3-1
D: TRBD2
size: -
CDR3: CASKSAGGSTDTQYF
DNA: TGTGCCAGCAAATCGGCGGGGGGGAGCACAGATACGCAGTATTTT

J: TRBJ2-6
V: TRBV29-1
D: -
size: few
CDR3: CSAVLPGANVLTF
DNA: TGCAGCGCCGTGCTCCCTGGGGCCAACGTCCTGACTTTC

J: TRBJ2-2
V: TRBV6-1
D: -
size: few
CDR3: CASSDGGLGTGELFF
DNA: TGTGCCAGCAGTGACGGGGGGCTGGGCACCGGGGAGCTGTTTTTT

J: TRBJ2-1
V: TRBV7-2
D: TRBD1
size: -
CDR3: CASSSRRDRGRGNEQFF
DNA: TGTGCCAGCAGCTCCCGACGGGACAGGGGGCGGGGGAATGAGCAGTTCTTC

J: TRBJ2-1
V: TRBV12-3/TRBV12-4
D: -
size: few
CDR3: CASSHGASSYNEQFF
DNA: TGTGCCAGCTCACACGGGGCTAGCTCCTACAATGAGCAGTTCTTC

J: TRBJ2-3
V: TRBV28
D: -
size: many
CDR3: CASSPRDTQYF
DNA: TGTGCCAGCAGTCCGCGCGATACGCAGTATTTT

J: TRBJ2-2
V: TRBV24-1
D: -
size: -
CDR3: CATSDGGAYTGELFF
DNA: TGTGCCACCTCCGATGGAGGGGCTTACACCGGGGAGCTGTTTTTT

J: TRBJ2-6
V: TRBV5-1
D: -
size: few
CDR3: CASSLETVVSGANVLTF
DNA: TGCGCCAGCAGCTTAGAGACAGTAGTCTCTGGGGCCAACGTCCTGACTTTC

J: TRBJ2-1
V: TRBV10-3
D: TRBD2
size: -
CDR3: CAISELAIEQFF
DNA: TGTGCCATCAGTGAACTAGCGATTGAGCAGTTCTTC

J: TRBJ2-5
V: TRBV12-3/TRBV12-4
D: -
size: -
CDR3: CASSFRVETQYF
DNA: TGTGCCAGCAGTTTTCGGGTGGAGACCCAGTACTTC

J: TRBJ2-5
V: TRBV7-2
D: TRBD1
size: many
CDR3: CASSRTGVQETQYF
DNA: TGTGCCAGCAGCCGGACAGGGGTCCAAGAGACCCAGTACTTC

J: TRBJ2-1
V: TRBV7-9
D: -
size: -
CDR3: CASSPDLHSGEQFF
DNA: TGTGCCAGCAGCCCAGATTTACATTCGGGTGAGCAGTTCTTC

J: TRBJ2-7
V: TRBV4-1
D: -
size: few
CDR3: CASSQKGAGSTAEQYF
DNA: TGCGCCAGCAGCCAAAAGGGGGCGGGATCTACGGCCGAGCAGTACTTC

J: TRBJ2-1
V: TRBV27
D: TRBD2
size: -
CDR3: CASSLTSGVPPYNEQFF
DNA: TGTGCCAGCAGTTTGACTAGCGGGGTACCGCCGTACAATGAGCAGTTCTTC

J: TRBJ1-5
V: TRBV20-1
D: TRBD1
size: -
CDR3: CSAPGQGYSNQPQHF
DNA: TGCAGTGCGCCGGGACAGGGGTATAGCAATCAGCCCCAGCATTTT

J: TRBJ2-2
V: TRBV24-1
D: -
size: many
CDR3: CATGRTDGTSNGELFF
DNA: TGTGCCACCGGAAGAACGGACGGGACTTCAAACGGGGAGCTGTTTTTT

J: TRBJ2-1
V: TRBV4-2
D: -
size: many
CDR3: CASSQDRTEGGQFF
DNA: TGTGCCAGCAGCCAAGATCGGACAGAGGGAGGGCAGTTCTTC

J: TRBJ2-5
V: TRBV7-3
D: TRBD2
size: -
CDR3: CASSRAGGPQETQYF
DNA: TGTGCCAGCAGCCGAGCGGGGGGACCCCAAGAGACCCAGTACTTC

J: TRBJ2-5
V: TRBV29-1
D: -
size: few
CDR3: CSVEDGGRRQETQYF
DNA: TGCAGCGTTGAAGATGGCGGCAGGCGGCAGGAGACCCAGTACTTC

J: TRBJ2-7
V: TRBV20-1
D: -
size: few
CDR3: CSAAKLLEQYF
DNA: TGCAGTGCCGCGAAATTGCTCGAGCAGTACTTC

J: TRBJ2-5
V: TRBV10-3
D: -
size: many
CDR3: CAISGGFQETQYF
DNA: TGTGCCATCAGTGGAGGCTTCCAAGAGACCCAGTACTTC

J: TRBJ2-1
V: TRBV7-2
D: TRBD1
size: few
CDR3: CASSLASGTGYNEQFF
DNA: TGTGCCAGCAGCTTAGCTTCCGGGACAGGCTACAATGAGCAGTTCTTC

J: TRBJ2-6
V: TRBV11-2
D: TRBD1
size: -
CDR3: CASSLSSFRGPLLSGANVLTF
DNA: TGTGCCAGCAGCTTATCAAGCTTCAGGGGGCCTCTCTTGTCTGGGGCCAACGTCCTGACTTTC

J: TRBJ2-7
V: TRBV12-3/TRBV12-4
D: -
size: few
CDR3: CASSSNTEQPYEQYF
DNA: TGTGCCAGCAGTTCGAACACAGAACAGCCCTACGAGCAGTACTTC

J: TRBJ1-5
V: TRBV20-1
D: -
size: few
CDR3: CSARRPAGYNQPQHF
DNA: TGCAGTGCTAGACGTCCGGCAGGGTACAATCAGCCCCAGCATTTT

J: TRBJ2-5
V: TRBV11-2
D: TRBD2
size: -
CDR3: CASSLGVTSGLKIKTQYF
DNA: TGTGCCAGCAGCTTAGGTGTGACTAGCGGACTAAAGATCAAGACCCAGTACTTC

J: TRBJ2-7
V: TRBV12-5
D: -
size: -
CDR3: CASGFSAGQRYEQYF
DNA: TGTGCTAGTGGTTTCTCGGCAGGGCAGAGGTACGAGCAGTACTTC

J: TRBJ1-6
V: TRBV20-1
D: -
size: -
CDR3: CSARVFESAANNSPLHF
DNA: TGCAGTGCTAGAGTTTTTGAGTCGGCCGCCAATAATTCACCCCTCCACTTT

J: TRBJ2-3
V: TRBV4-1
D: -
size: -
CDR3: CASSPIWGDTQYF
DNA: TGCGCCAGCAGCCCAATCTGGGGGGATACGCAGTATTTT

J: TRBJ2-7
V: TRBV20-1
D: TRBD2
size: -
CDR3: CSARRGVDEQYF
DNA: TGCAGTGCTAGACGGGGGGTCGACGAGCAGTACTTC

J: TRBJ2-5
V: TRBV5-5
D: -
size: few
CDR3: CASSLVAWYQETQYF
DNA: TGTGCCAGCAGCTTGGTGGCCTGGTACCAAGAGACCCAGTACTTC

J: TRBJ1-1
V: TRBV29-1
D: -
size: -
CDR3: CSVGRGLNTEAFF
DNA: TGCAGCGTGGGACGTGGACTGAACACTGAAGCTTTCTTT

J: TRBJ1-6
V: TRBV5-6
D: -
size: few
CDR3: CASSLPSYNSPLHF
DNA: TGTGCCAGCAGCTTGCCCTCCTATAATTCACCCCTCCACTTT

J: TRBJ2-3
V: TRBV4-1
D: TRBD2
size: -
CDR3: CASSQDPSGGGTDTQYF
DNA: TGCGCCAGCAGCCAAGATCCTAGCGGGGGGGGCACAGATACGCAGTATTTT

J: TRBJ2-3
V: TRBV3-1
D: TRBD2
size: -
CDR3: CASSQDLLAGVDTQYF
DNA: TGTGCCAGCAGCCAAGATTTGCTAGCGGGGGTAGATACGCAGTATTTT

J: TRBJ2-3
V: TRBV6-5
D: -
size: -
CDR3: CASSYSGAWSTDTQYF
DNA: TGTGCCAGCAGTTACTCCGGGGCCTGGAGCACAGATACGCAGTATTTT

J: TRBJ2-5
V: TRBV25-1
D: TRBD2
size: -
CDR3: CASSPRMGLAAETQYF
DNA: TGTGCCAGCAGTCCGAGGATGGGACTAGCCGCGGAGACCCAGTACTTC

J: TRBJ2-1
V: TRBV2
D: -
size: -
CDR3: CASSENGSKQFF
DNA: TGTGCCAGCAGTGAAAACGGGTCCAAGCAGTTCTTC

J: TRBJ1-6
V: TRBV10-3
D: -
size: -
CDR3: CAISERGDGNSPLHF
DNA: TGTGCCATCAGTGAGAGAGGGGACGGTAATTCACCCCTCCACTTT

J: TRBJ2-2
V: TRBV2
D: -
size: -
CDR3: CASIIDLEGELFF
DNA: TGTGCCAGCATCATAGACCTCGAAGGGGAGCTGTTTTTT

J: TRBJ1-2
V: TRBV5-1
D: -
size: once
CDR3: CASSRTDRNYGYTF
DNA: TGCGCCAGCAGCAGGACAGACCGAAACTATGGCTACACCTTC

J: TRBJ2-1
V: TRBV24-1
D: TRBD1
size: few
CDR3: CATSDRSQGARNEQFF
DNA: TGTGCCACCAGTGATCGGTCGCAGGGGGCGCGTAATGAGCAGTTCTTC

J: TRBJ2-5
V: TRBV4-3
D: -
size: -
CDR3: CASSQLWAPQETQYF
DNA: TGCGCCAGCAGCCAACTCTGGGCCCCCCAAGAGACCCAGTACTTC

J: TRBJ2-7
V: TRBV7-9
D: -
size: -
CDR3: CASSLPRVSGPYYEQYF
DNA: TGTGCCAGCAGCTTACCTAGAGTAAGCGGACCCTACTACGAGCAGTACTTC

J: TRBJ2-7
V: TRBV7-8
D: TRBD1
size: -
CDR3: CATDRANSYEQYF
DNA: TGTGCCACCGACAGGGCGAACTCCTACGAGCAGTACTTC

J: TRBJ1-3
V: TRBV24-1
D: TRBD1
size: few
CDR3: CATSDNRGPSGNTIYF
DNA: TGTGCCACCAGTGACAACAGGGGGCCCTCTGGAAACACCATATATTTT

J: TRBJ2-5
V: TRBV25-1
D: -
size: -
CDR3: CASSESGSQETQYF
DNA: TGTGCCAGCAGTGAATCGGGATCCCAAGAGACCCAGTACTTC

J: TRBJ2-3
V: TRBV7-7
D: TRBD2
size: few
CDR3: CASSNGLAGTDTQYF
DNA: TGTGCCAGCAGCAACGGACTAGCGGGGACAGATACGCAGTATTTT

J: TRBJ2-5
V: TRBV12-3/TRBV12-4
D: -
size: -
CDR3: CASSLAGAATQYF
DNA: TGTGCCAGCAGTTTAGCAGGGGCCGCGACCCAGTACTTC

J: TRBJ2-7
V: TRBV29-1
D: -
size: few
CDR3: CSVRLGDSYEQYF
DNA: TGCAGCGTGAGGCTTGGAGACTCCTACGAGCAGTACTTC

J: TRBJ2-5
V: TRBV7-8
D: TRBD1
size: -
CDR3: CASSLEDRDSPETQYF
DNA: TGTGCCAGCAGCTTAGAGGACAGGGACTCTCCAGAGACCCAGTACTTC

J: TRBJ2-7
V: TRBV5-1
D: -
size: -
CDR3: CASSPAATFYEQYF
DNA: TGCGCCAGCAGCCCCGCTGCCACCTTCTACGAGCAGTACTTC

J: TRBJ1-4
V: TRBV2
D: -
size: few
CDR3: CASTGGGDRRNEKLFF
DNA: TGTGCCAGCACCGGGGGAGGGGACCGACGGAATGAAAAACTGTTTTTT

J: TRBJ2-7
V: TRBV7-7
D: TRBD1
size: -
CDR3: CASSFGQGARSAYEQYF
DNA: TGTGCCAGCAGCTTCGGACAGGGGGCAAGGTCGGCCTACGAGCAGTACTTC

J: TRBJ2-7
V: TRBV30
D: TRBD2
size: -
CDR3: CAWSVPAGVTYEQYF
DNA: TGTGCCTGGAGTGTACCAGCGGGGGTAACCTACGAGCAGTACTTC

J: TRBJ2-1
V: TRBV6-1
D: -
size: -
CDR3: CASSRGTDSYNEQFF
DNA: TGTGCCAGCAGCCGAGGGACTGACTCCTACAATGAGCAGTTCTTC

J: TRBJ2-3
V: TRBV9
D: -
size: few
CDR3: CASSVDGSNTDTQYF
DNA: TGTGCCAGCAGCGTAGATGGGTCCAACACAGATACGCAGTATTTT

J: TRBJ2-1
V: TRBV29-1
D: -
size: -
CDR3: CSVAGPYRRYNEQFF
DNA: TGCAGCGTAGCCGGGCCCTACCGTAGGTACAATGAGCAGTTCTTC